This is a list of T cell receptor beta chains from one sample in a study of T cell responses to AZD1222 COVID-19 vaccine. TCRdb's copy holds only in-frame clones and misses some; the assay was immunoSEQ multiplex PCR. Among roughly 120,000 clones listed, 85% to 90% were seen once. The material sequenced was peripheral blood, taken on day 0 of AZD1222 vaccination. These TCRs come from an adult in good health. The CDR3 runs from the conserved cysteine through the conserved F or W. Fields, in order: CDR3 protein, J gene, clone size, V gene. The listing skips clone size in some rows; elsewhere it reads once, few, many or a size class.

CASSQEGTFQQYF,TRBJ2-7,once,TRBV4-1
CASSQQGGVTDTQYF,TRBJ2-3,.,TRBV28
CSVSPGVEYGYTF,TRBJ1-2,.,TRBV29-1
CASSGDIGKYEQYF,TRBJ2-7,.,TRBV6-2/TRBV6-3
CASRGVSGIYNEQFF,TRBJ2-1,.,TRBV28
CASSAAGTGGYGYTF,TRBJ1-2,few,TRBV6-4
CSVPAGLSRNIQYF,TRBJ2-4,.,TRBV29-1
CASSSLEAFF,TRBJ1-1,.,TRBV12-3/TRBV12-4
CASSGQGATYEQYF,TRBJ2-7,.,TRBV7-9
CASSPNPPGSEKLFF,TRBJ1-4,.,TRBV18
CASSLGVANYGYTF,TRBJ1-2,.,TRBV5-1
CASSLQTDSPLHF,TRBJ1-6,.,TRBV7-8
CASSLGGYDTEAFF,TRBJ1-1,.,TRBV5-6
CSASPSWTSGRGEQYF,TRBJ2-7,.,TRBV20-1
CASSPGGRFGSTNEKLFF,TRBJ1-4,.,TRBV4-3
CASSQGGGGALNQPQHF,TRBJ1-5,.,TRBV3-1/TRBV3-2
CASISGGRETQYF,TRBJ2-5,.,TRBV25-1
CASTLMGGATNEKLFF,TRBJ1-4,.,TRBV5-1
CASSLGVLEAYEQYF,TRBJ2-7,.,TRBV5-5
CASSNRAAGGNTIYF,TRBJ1-3,.,TRBV6-5
CASSLYEDLAGELFF,TRBJ2-2,.,TRBV27
CASSPSGGGGNQPQHF,TRBJ1-5,.,TRBV28
CATREGGGSETQYF,TRBJ2-5,once,TRBV10-2
CASSVNGGATTGELFF,TRBJ2-2,.,TRBV7-6
CAAGQEMNTEAFF,TRBJ1-1,.,TRBV6-5
CASRRDSEYGYTF,TRBJ1-2,.,TRBV12-3/TRBV12-4
CASSGPSRGYEQYF,TRBJ2-7,.,TRBV28
CASSEEGRSYEQYF,TRBJ2-7,few,TRBV25-1
CATADRVNSPLHF,TRBJ1-6,.,TRBV28
CASRDQGQGASTDTQYF,TRBJ2-3,.,TRBV19
CATSDSRGDPGNTIYF,TRBJ1-3,.,TRBV24-1
CASSPTSGYNEQFF,TRBJ2-1,.,TRBV3-1/TRBV3-2
CASSQAIGQGYEQYF,TRBJ2-7,.,TRBV3-1/TRBV3-2
CASSKRDSSYEQYF,TRBJ2-7,once,TRBV9
CASRWGGNYGYTF,TRBJ1-2,.,TRBV6-5
CASSTSRRGDHYGYTF,TRBJ1-2,.,TRBV19
CASSKGYNQPQHF,TRBJ1-5,.,TRBV19
CASSFSGGATYGYTF,TRBJ1-2,.,TRBV5-1
CASSLSEGAGTEAFF,TRBJ1-1,.,TRBV27
CASSVGPGGQETQYF,TRBJ2-5,.,TRBV9
CASSLGGSDYGYTF,TRBJ1-2,.,TRBV28
CASTAALPNTEAFF,TRBJ1-1,once,TRBV19
CASSLRTSGPGELFF,TRBJ2-2,once,TRBV28
CASRHDPQPQHF,TRBJ1-5,once,TRBV19
CASSLFPPPRREGNTEAFF,TRBJ1-1,once,TRBV27
CATSRGGTRIYEQFF,TRBJ2-1,.,TRBV15
CASSPSLQLEAFF,TRBJ1-1,.,TRBV18
CASSASRRDSPLHF,TRBJ1-6,.,TRBV13
CASSPTTNTGELFF,TRBJ2-2,.,TRBV7-3
CASKGQGVTQYF,TRBJ2-5,.,TRBV2